These 2 T cell receptor beta chains were sequenced from one sample in a study of blood T cell repertoires in COVID-19 (dated by TCRdb to the early 2020s). The library was obtained by the immunoSEQ multiplex PCR assay. Here the immuneACCESS table is served through TCRdb, limited to in-frame sequences with V and J called. Missing clones are a known gap in these copies; in checked studies unresolved V genes cover under half, and the rest lacks a known reason. In all, the sample holds more than 250,000 clones, and 89% of those were seen once. The ten largest clones add up to 5% to 7.5% of the sample. What was sequenced was peripheral blood. These receptors came from a man younger than 30 who had recovered from COVID-19.

The rearrangement uses TRBV2 and TRBJ2-2; D may be TRBD1 (6 bases). The CDR3 is 15 residues long. Per the germline V gene, CDR1 is SNHLY and CDR2 is FYNNEI. Deletions cut 10 bases from V and 2 bases from J, with 17 bases between. CDR3 bases: TGTGCCACCCTTTCCGGACAGTTTAACACCGGGGAGCTGTTTTTT. Its protein is CATLSGQFNTGELFF.

V usage is TRBV7-3 and J usage is TRBJ2-2, with 7 nucleotides matching TRBD2. This CDR3 has 16 amino acids. Germline V gene data show CDR1 as SGHTA and CDR2 as FQGTGA. V lost 5 bases to trimming and J lost 2 bases; unmatched junction nucleotides: 8. CDR3 sequence: CASSRSSGGNTGELFF. CDR3 DNA: TGTGCCAGCAGCCGATCTTCGGGGGGAAACACCGGGGAGCTGTTTTTT.